One TCR beta chain is described in this entry. This clone's antigen is unknown. Base qualities are not at hand, and no much larger clone is one base apart. The data were obtained in a study of blood T cell repertoires in COVID-19 (dated by TCRdb to 2020 to 2021). Notes on the research overall: The collaborator samples originated in the United States, Italy and Spain and spanned the acute and convalescent phases of COVID-19. Samples came from the ongoing ImmuneRACE study (first 160 participants) plus 1,254 subjects from 6 global collaborators. Where available, HLA class I and class II types were obtained from metadata supplied by the sample provider rather than from assay-based typing. The prospective study material was composed of cDNA or gDNA derived from T cells, B-cell-depleted T cells, or PBMCs. Sample metadata almost always included a de-identified subject ID, COVID-19 status, age in years and sex. Deeply sampled blood TCRbeta repertoires from subjects exposed to, actively infected with, or recovered from COVID-19 were included in the dataset. The repertoires were released in a freely available public database meant as a resource for research on the immune response to SARS-CoV-2. Summary of the overall study and its limitations: Clinical and demographic metadata were provided uncurated, with the amount varying by source and participant.

Whole blood was collected in K2EDTA tubes by collaborating institutions according to the institutions' own protocols. For TCRbeta analysis, collaborators shipped samples in one of three forms: frozen whole blood, isolated PBMCs, or DNA extracted from either of those sample types. TCRbeta CDR3 regions were amplified from genomic DNA by means of the immunoSEQ Assay, a bias-controlled multiplex PCR. Per the source publication's procedure: Nucleated cell counts per sample were estimated from amplification of reference gene primers within the assay. Sequence reads were collapsed and filtered to measure the absolute abundance of every unique TCRbeta CDR3 rearrangement. Productive Simpson clonality was computed per sample as the square root of Simpson's diversity index over productive rearrangements. TCRdb re-hosts the immuneACCESS table, in-frame sequences only. Its copies lack some clones; in the studies checked, an unresolved V gene accounts for under half of them, and the cause for the rest is not known. That table supplies the V and J calls and clone size; D and trimming were determined from the DNA. For this sample there are around 140,000 clones; roughly 88% appear just once. The ten biggest clones cover 25% to 30% of the sample.

The CDR3 spans 15 residues, from the cysteine through the phenylalanine. The only DNA kept is the CDR3, 45 bases in frame from the first base. Trimming takes 6 bases off V and 8 bases off J; junction bases not matched to a gene: 9. CDR1 SNHLY and CDR2 FYNNEI are derived from the germline V gene. The sequence derives from a human donor in a cohort sampled during active COVID-19. Recombination linked TRBV2 to TRBJ2-5; the central 13 bases match TRBD2. Sequenced input: peripheral blood. The CDR3 amino acid sequence is: CASRGLAGSRGTQYF. At the DNA level, the sequence is TGTGCCAGCAGGGGACTAGCGGGGTCAAGAGGCACCCAGTACTTC.